This T cell receptor beta chain was obtained from a study of cytomegalovirus exposure and HLA in healthy donors. As for the study in general: The 666 first-cohort repertoires shared a platform with the 130 or so validation repertoires, as reported in a later analysis.

V was clipped by 1 base and J by 5 bases, with 14 bases between them. The CDR3 sequence is 15 residues long. CDR1 is MGHRA and CDR2 is YSYEKL in the germline V gene. Of note for this clone: Its antigen is still unknown.

General observations from the study: Some TCR beta chains (164 of them) were listed as cytomegalovirus-associated. Per published reports, the classifier diagnosed cytomegalovirus status with high specificity and sensitivity. According to a later analysis, TCR clusters from the first cohort tended to co-occur in the 100 to 150 validation repertoires.

This table comes from immunoSEQ multiplex PCR, and its TCRdb copy is limited to in-frame clones, with some not included. The table lists about 120,000 clones, 89% of them singletons. The sequence was collected from a woman between 18 and 29 years old in good health and CMV-seronegative. What was sequenced was PBMCs. This chain joins TRBV4-1 and TRBJ1-2; tentatively, D is TRBD1 (5 bases). In DNA form, the CDR3 reads TGCGCCAGCAGCCAAGCGCAGACAGTAGCATATGGCTACACCTTC. Protein product: CASSQAQTVAYGYTF.